This TCR beta chain was found in a study of technical replicates of blood from a handful of donors. TCRdb's copy holds only in-frame clones and misses some; the assay was immunoSEQ multiplex PCR. Counted here are tens of thousands of clones, about 97% occurring once; the ten biggest clones make up more than 0.15%. This clone was observed a single time. The CDR3 is made up of 15 amino acids. Losses at the gene ends were 4 bases for V and 9 bases for J; bases not matched to a gene: 8. Germline CDR1 and CDR2: SGHDT and YYEEEE. The chain links TRBV5-6 to TRBJ1-6; 9 bases align to TRBD1. The sequenced sample was T cells isolated from PBMCs. The receptor comes from a human donor in good health. The CDR3 sequence: CASSRGDRAFSPLHF. CDR3 in DNA: TGTGCCAGCAGCCGGGGGGACAGGGCGTTTTCACCCCTCCACTTT.